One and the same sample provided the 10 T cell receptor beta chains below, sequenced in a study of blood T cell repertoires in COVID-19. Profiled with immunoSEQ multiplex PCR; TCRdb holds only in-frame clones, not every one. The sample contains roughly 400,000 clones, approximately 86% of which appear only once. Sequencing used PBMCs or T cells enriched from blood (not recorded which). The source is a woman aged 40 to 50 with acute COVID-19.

The CDR3 sequence: CASSDTWDYGDIQYF. DNA for the CDR3: TGTGCCAGCAGTGATACTTGGGACTATGGAGACATTCAGTACTTC. V and J are TRBV6-1 and TRBJ2-4; 7 bases agree with TRBD2. V shed 3 bases, J shed 8 bases, and the junction held 10 bases outside the gene matches. The CDR3 has 15 residues. Germline loops: CDR1 MNHNS, CDR2 SASEGT.

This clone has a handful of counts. In nucleotides, the CDR3 is TGTGCCAGCAGCTTAGCTAAGGGACAGGCGGATCAACGCTACACCTTC. Amino acid sequence: CASSLAKGQADQRYTF. V and J are TRBV7-9 and TRBJ1-2; the match to TRBD1 covers 8 bases. Trimming removed 0 bases from V and 9 bases from J; junction bases left unmatched: 12. CDR1 and CDR2 from the germline V gene are SEHNR and FQNEAQ (reference sequence). CDR3 length: 16 residues. Full variable domain (outside the CDR3, taken from reference TRBV7-9 and TRBJ1-2): DTGVSQNPRHKITKRGQNVTFRCDPISEHNRLYWYRQTLGQGPEFLTYFQNEAQLEKSRLLSDRFSAERPKGSFSTLEIQRTEQGDSAMYLCASSLAKGQADQRYTFGSGTRLTVV.

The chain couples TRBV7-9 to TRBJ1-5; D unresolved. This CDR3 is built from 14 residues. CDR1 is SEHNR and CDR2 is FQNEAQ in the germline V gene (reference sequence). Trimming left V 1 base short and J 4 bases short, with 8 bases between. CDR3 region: CASSLGPGNQPQHF. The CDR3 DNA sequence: TGTGCCAGCAGCTTAGGCCCAGGAAATCAGCCCCAGCATTTT.

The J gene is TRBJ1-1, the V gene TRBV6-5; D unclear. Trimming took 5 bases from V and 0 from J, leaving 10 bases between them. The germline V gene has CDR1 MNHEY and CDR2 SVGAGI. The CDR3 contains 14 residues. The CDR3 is CASSQALMNTEAFF. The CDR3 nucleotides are TGTGCCAGCAGTCAGGCCCTCATGAACACTGAAGCTTTCTTT.

The CDR3 reads CAWSKPIPGKEKLFF. DNA of the CDR3: TGTGCCTGGAGTAAGCCTATTCCGGGGAAGGAAAAACTGTTTTTT. The rearrangement joins TRBV30 to TRBJ1-4; D uncertain. CDR1 and CDR2 (germline): GTSNPN, SVGIG (reference sequence). The length of the CDR3 is 15 residues. V shed 2 bases and J shed 8 bases, with 18 bases lying between them.

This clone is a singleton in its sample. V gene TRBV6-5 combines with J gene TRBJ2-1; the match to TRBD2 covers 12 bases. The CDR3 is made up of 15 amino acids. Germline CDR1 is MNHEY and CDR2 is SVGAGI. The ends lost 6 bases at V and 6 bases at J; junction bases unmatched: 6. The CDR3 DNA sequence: TGTGCCAGCAGGCCTAGCGGGGGGGAAGGCAATGAGCAGTTCTTC. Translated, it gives CASRPSGGEGNEQFF.

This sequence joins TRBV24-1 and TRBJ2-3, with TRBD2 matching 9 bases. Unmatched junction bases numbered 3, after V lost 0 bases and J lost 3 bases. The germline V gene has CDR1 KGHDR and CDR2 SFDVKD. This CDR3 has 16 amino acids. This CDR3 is CATSDLRAGGTDTQYF. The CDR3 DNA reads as TGTGCCACCAGTGATTTGCGAGCGGGGGGTACAGATACGCAGTATTTT.

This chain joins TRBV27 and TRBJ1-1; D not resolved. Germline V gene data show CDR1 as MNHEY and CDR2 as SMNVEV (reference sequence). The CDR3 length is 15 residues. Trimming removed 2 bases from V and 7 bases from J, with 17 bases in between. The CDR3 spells CASSLGPYVVGEAFF. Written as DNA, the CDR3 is TGTGCCAGCAGTTTAGGGCCCTACGTGGTGGGTGAAGCTTTCTTT.

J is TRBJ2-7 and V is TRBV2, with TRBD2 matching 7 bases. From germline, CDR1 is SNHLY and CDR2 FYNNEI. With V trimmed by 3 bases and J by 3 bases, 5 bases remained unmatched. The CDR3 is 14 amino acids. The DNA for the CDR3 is TGTGCCAGCAGTGATGGTAGCGGGTTCTACGAGCAGTACTTC. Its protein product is CASSDGSGFYEQYF.

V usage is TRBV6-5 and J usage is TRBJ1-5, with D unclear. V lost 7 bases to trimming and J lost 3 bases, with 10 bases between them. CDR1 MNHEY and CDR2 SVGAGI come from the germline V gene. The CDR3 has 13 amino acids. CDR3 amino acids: CASIQNLNQPQHF. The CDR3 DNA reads TGTGCCAGCATCCAGAACCTCAATCAGCCCCAGCATTTT.